This entry features one T cell receptor beta chain sequence. The germline V and J ends were trimmed by 2 bases and 7 bases, with 11 bases remaining between them. CDR3 length: 12 amino acids. Germline values: CDR1 DFQATT, CDR2 SNEGSKA (reference sequence). TCRdb processed the 5' RACE reads anew with MiXCR; each CDR3 protein has one entry. Of approximately 100,000 distinct CDR3 sequences listed, roughly 15% are singletons. This sample was included in a study of T cells of healthy individuals. J is TRBJ2-5 and V is TRBV20-1; D unresolved. The receptor's source is a human donor in good health. The CDR3 is CSARPLPGTQYF. The CDR3 nucleotides read TGCAGTGCTAGACCCCTCCCTGGGACCCAGTACTTC.